This entry describes one T cell receptor (beta chain). The V gene's germline CDR1 is SGHVS and CDR2 FNYEAQ. Trimming cost V 4 bases and J 0 bases, with 13 bases left between them. This CDR3 has 15 residues. The sample belongs to a study of blood T cell repertoires in COVID-19. Profiled with immunoSEQ multiplex PCR; TCRdb holds only in-frame clones, not every one. The profile covers roughly 180,000 clones, with roughly 85% appearing a single time and roughly 20% taken by the ten largest. The J gene is TRBJ2-7, the V gene TRBV7-6; D possibly corresponds to TRBD1 (5 bases). Sequenced sample: PBMCs or T cells enriched from blood (not recorded which). The source of this sequence is a man aged 55-75 years who had recovered from COVID-19. The CDR3 sequence: CASSSIQGSSYEQYF. CDR3 nucleotide sequence: TGTGCCAGCAGCTCCATCCAGGGAAGCTCCTACGAGCAGTACTTC.